A selection of T cell receptor beta chains follows, all from one sample in a study of response to subunit inactivated influenza vaccine. A single record per CDR3 protein comes from TCRdb applying MiXCR to the RT-PCR reads. The table records about 610,000 distinct CDR3 sequences, around 15% of them present only once. Sequences were derived from PBMCs from blood, sampled 12 days after vaccination. The receptors originated from a man aged 50 to 60 who received an inactivated influenza vaccine. CDR3s include the opening cysteine and the closing phenylalanine or tryptophan. Each record gives: clone size, D gene, J gene, V gene, CDR3 length, CDR3 protein, CDR3 DNA. A D gene is named only where the DNA matches it firmly. Clone sizes are given selectively: once, few, many, or a class where the clone is expanded.

size: many; D: -; J: TRBJ1-5; V: TRBV30; length: 14; CDR3: CAWSVDNSNQPQHF; DNA: TGTGCCTGGAGTGTGGACAATAGCAATCAGCCCCAGCATTTT
size: -; D: -; J: TRBJ2-7; V: TRBV20-1; length: 11; CDR3: CSARVATAEYF; DNA: TGCAGTGCTAGAGTTGCCACGGCCGAGTACTTC
size: -; D: TRBD1; J: TRBJ2-7; V: TRBV20-1; length: 14; CDR3: CSARAGTGLYEQYF; DNA: TGCAGTGCTAGAGCCGGGACAGGGCTATACGAGCAGTACTTC
size: once; D: -; J: TRBJ2-7; V: TRBV28; length: 17; CDR3: CDSSLSPGRRRSYEQYF; DNA: TGTGACAGCAGTTTAAGTCCCGGCCGCAGGCGGTCCTACGAGCAGTACTTC
size: -; D: TRBD2; J: TRBJ2-1; V: TRBV29-1; length: 11; CDR3: CSVLIAGEKFF; DNA: TGCAGCGTCCTTATAGCGGGAGAGAAGTTCTTC
size: -; D: TRBD2; J: TRBJ2-3; V: TRBV4-3; length: 20; CDR3: CASSQDPPRGASGSTDTQYF; DNA: TGCGCCAGCAGCCAAGATCCTCCACGTGGGGCTAGCGGGAGCACAGATACGCAGTATTTT
size: -; D: -; J: TRBJ2-3; V: TRBV7-2; length: 15; CDR3: CASSFRRASTDTQYF; DNA: TGTGCCAGCAGCTTCAGGAGGGCCAGCACAGATACGCAGTATTTT
size: -; D: -; J: TRBJ2-1; V: TRBV13; length: 16; CDR3: CASGLPAGSLYNEQFF; DNA: TGTGCTAGCGGCTTACCGGCAGGGTCCCTTTACAATGAGCAGTTCTTC
size: few; D: -; J: TRBJ1-1; V: TRBV20-1; length: 15; CDR3: CSATPIVRGNTEAFF; DNA: TGCAGTGCAACGCCTATAGTCAGGGGGAACACTGAAGCTTTCTTT
size: many; D: TRBD2; J: TRBJ2-1; V: TRBV11-1; length: 17; CDR3: CASSLMNLAGGRNEQFF; DNA: TGTGCCAGCAGCCTGATGAACCTAGCGGGAGGGCGGAATGAGCAGTTCTTC
size: few; D: -; J: TRBJ1-1; V: TRBV20-1; length: 16; CDR3: CSASDAGRSRHTEAFF; DNA: TGCAGTGCTAGCGATGCAGGGAGAAGTAGGCACACTGAAGCTTTCTTT
size: many; D: TRBD1; J: TRBJ2-2; V: TRBV5-1; length: 15; CDR3: CASSLRDRNTGELFF; DNA: TGCGCCAGCAGCTTGAGGGACAGAAACACCGGGGAGCTGTTTTTT
size: -; D: -; J: TRBJ1-1; V: TRBV12-1; length: 14; CDR3: CASSSMGMNTEAFF; DNA: TGTGCCAGCAGCTCCATGGGTATGAACACTGAAGCTTTCTTT
size: -; D: TRBD1; J: TRBJ2-5; V: TRBV28; length: 16; CDR3: CASSLTGQGPQETQYF; DNA: TGTGCCAGCAGTCTGACGGGACAGGGACCCCAAGAGACCCAGTACTTC
size: few; D: TRBD2; J: TRBJ2-1; V: TRBV7-2; length: 15; CDR3: CASSLYRGGQGEQFF; DNA: TGTGCCAGCAGCTTATATCGGGGGGGCCAGGGTGAGCAGTTCTTC
size: -; D: -; J: TRBJ2-7; V: TRBV5-5; length: 16; CDR3: CASSSLPVRDGEQQYF; DNA: TGTGCCAGCAGCTCCCTCCCGGTCCGGGACGGGGAGCAGCAGTACTTC
size: many; D: -; J: TRBJ1-2; V: TRBV4-2; length: 13; CDR3: CASSQGGAYGYTF; DNA: TGTGCCAGCAGCCAGGGTGGGGCCTATGGCTACACCTTC
size: -; D: TRBD2; J: TRBJ2-1; V: TRBV27; length: 19; CDR3: CASSLWAAGGLFPPDEQFF; DNA: TGTGCCAGCAGTTTATGGGCGGCGGGAGGGCTTTTCCCCCCCGATGAGCAGTTCTTC
size: many; D: TRBD1; J: TRBJ2-1; V: TRBV20-1; length: 14; CDR3: CSARGQTGSNEQFF; DNA: TGCAGTGCTAGGGGACAGACAGGGTCAAATGAGCAGTTCTTC
size: few; D: -; J: TRBJ1-1; V: TRBV11-2; length: 13; CDR3: CASSPDRGTEAFF; DNA: TGTGCCAGCAGCCCGGATCGGGGCACTGAAGCTTTCTTT
size: few; D: -; J: TRBJ1-1; V: TRBV13; length: 13; CDR3: CASCRREQGRVFF; DNA: TGTGCCAGCTGCCGGAGAGAACAGGGTCGGGTTTTCTTT
size: few; D: -; J: TRBJ2-1; V: TRBV7-9; length: 14; CDR3: CASSPLPDSLWQFF; DNA: TGTGCCAGCAGCCCTCTGCCCGACTCATTGTGGCAGTTCTTC
size: few; D: TRBD2; J: TRBJ2-3; V: TRBV30; length: 14; CDR3: CAWQTSVSTDTQYF; DNA: TGTGCCTGGCAAACTAGCGTGAGCACAGATACGCAGTATTTT
size: -; D: TRBD1; J: TRBJ1-4; V: TRBV5-6; length: 15; CDR3: CASSSDRGQGEKLFF; DNA: TGTGCCAGCAGCTCCGACAGGGGGCAAGGTGAAAAACTGTTTTTT
size: many; D: -; J: TRBJ2-3; V: TRBV20-1; length: 13; CDR3: CSARVAGTDTQYF; DNA: TGCAGTGCTAGAGTAGCCGGCACAGATACGCAGTATTTT
size: once; D: -; J: TRBJ2-7; V: TRBV10-3; length: 13; CDR3: CAISESYGSKQYF; DNA: TGTGCCATCAGTGAGTCGTACGGTAGTAAGCAGTACTTC
size: -; D: TRBD2; J: TRBJ2-3; V: TRBV7-8; length: 17; CDR3: CASSSGTSGPFTDTQYF; DNA: TGTGCCAGCAGCTCTGGGACTAGCGGGCCCTTCACAGATACGCAGTATTTT
size: few; D: TRBD1; J: TRBJ2-2; V: TRBV30; length: 14; CDR3: CAWSVTGGAGELFF; DNA: TGTGCCTGGAGCGTTACAGGGGGAGCCGGGGAGCTGTTTTTT
size: many; D: TRBD2; J: TRBJ2-1; V: TRBV3-1; length: 15; CDR3: CASSQGATSSFRKFF; DNA: TGTGCCAGCAGCCAAGGGGCGACTAGCAGCTTTAGAAAGTTCTTC
size: few; D: TRBD2; J: TRBJ2-7; V: TRBV5-1; length: 16; CDR3: CASSLEAGGRSYEQYF; DNA: TGCGCCAGCAGCTTGGAAGCGGGAGGGAGATCCTACGAGCAGTACTTC
size: -; D: -; J: TRBJ2-5; V: TRBV7-8; length: 18; CDR3: CASSPTRRTRGGQETQYF; DNA: TGTGCCAGCAGCCCCACGCGACGGACAAGGGGCGGCCAAGAGACCCAGTACTTC
size: few; D: -; J: TRBJ2-3; V: TRBV20-1; length: 15; CDR3: CSAREGTTSTDTQYF; DNA: TGCAGTGCTAGAGAGGGGACAACTAGCACAGATACGCAGTATTTT
size: few; D: -; J: TRBJ1-1; V: TRBV7-9; length: 15; CDR3: CASSPKGWGGTEAFF; DNA: TGTGCCAGCAGCCCGAAGGGGTGGGGTGGAACTGAAGCTTTCTTT